A single sample gave rise to the 32 T cell receptor beta chains below, sequenced in a study of CD8 T cells in ankylosing spondylitis. Study findings and constraints: A TCR beta motif made of fewer than ten highly homologous variants seemed typical of ankylosing spondylitis blood.

TCRdb recomputed calls from the 5' RACE reads with MiXCR, one row per CDR3 protein. In the table there are a few hundred thousand distinct CDR3 sequences, about 7.3% of which are singletons. These receptors' antigens are unknown. The material sequenced was blood, either unsorted or a sorted T cell fraction (not recorded which). These receptor sequences come from a male donor with ankylosing spondylitis.

This clonotype has ten or more counts. The rearrangement joins TRBV13 to TRBJ2-3, with 13 bases that match TRBD2. CDR1 and CDR2 from the germline V gene are PRHDT and FYEKMQ (reference sequence). This CDR3 is 16 amino acids long. V shed 5 bases, J shed 6 bases, and the junction held 8 bases outside the gene matches. CDR3 sequence reads: CASSQTSGRAPDTQYF. CDR3 bases: TGTGCCAGCAGCCAAACTAGCGGGAGGGCCCCCGATACGCAGTATTTT.

This clonotype was observed a handful of times. The rearrangement uses TRBV6-5 and TRBJ2-2, with D possibly TRBD2 on 5 matching bases. The V end was cut by 3 bases, the J end by 3 bases, with 17 bases between. Germline V gene data show CDR1 as MNHEY and CDR2 as SVGAGI. CDR3 size: 17 residues. The CDR3 reads CASSYLAGIKDTGELFF. DNA for the CDR3: TGTGCCAGCAGTTATTTGGCCGGGATTAAAGACACCGGGGAGCTGTTTTTT.

There are a few counts of this clonotype. This chain joins TRBV5-1 and TRBJ1-1, with D possibly matching TRBD1 (6 bases). V shed 7 bases and J shed 6 bases, with 16 bases lying between them. The CDR3 loop spans 13 amino acids. In germline, CDR1 is SGHRS, CDR2 YFSETQ. The CDR3 region is CASGASGASEAFF. The CDR3, as DNA: TGCGCCAGCGGTGCTTCGGGGGCCTCTGAAGCTTTCTTT.

This clonotype was observed a few times. V usage is TRBV29-1 and J usage is TRBJ2-7; perhaps TRBD1 as D (6 bases). The CDR3 runs to 14 residues. Trimming removed 0 bases at V and 3 bases at J, with 12 bases between. Germline V gene lookup returns CDR1 SQVTM and CDR2 ANQGSEA. The CDR3 nucleotides are TGCAGCGTTGAAGATAGACAGGACAGCTACGAGCAGTACTTC. It translates to CSVEDRQDSYEQYF.

This clonotype was recorded many times. This chain uses TRBV7-9 with TRBJ2-3; D call uncertain. The CDR3 is made up of 14 amino acids. From germline, CDR1 is SEHNR and CDR2 FQNEAQ (reference sequence). Trimming pared 0 bases from V and 7 bases from J, leaving 11 bases between. In nucleotides, the CDR3 is TGTGCCAGCAGCTTAGCGCAGGACCTCTATACGCAGTATTTT. Its translation is CASSLAQDLYTQYF.

To note about this clonotype: The germline gene is not matched at one end of the junction; a read error may be the cause. V is TRBV4-2 and J is TRBJ2-1; D might be TRBD1 (5 bases). CDR3 length equals 17 residues. CDR1 and CDR2 from the germline V gene are LGHNA and YNFKEQ. The CDR3 loop is CASSQVVQGEAYNEQVF. The CDR3 coding sequence is TGTGCCAGCAGCCAAGTCGTCCAGGGCGAGGCCTACAATGAGCAGGTCTTC.

This chain links TRBV7-8 with TRBJ2-5; perhaps TRBD2 as D (5 bases). Per germline, CDR1 SGHVS and CDR2 FQNEAQ. The CDR3 runs 16 residues. Trimming took 1 base from V and 2 from J, leaving 14 bases between them. CDR3 nucleotides: TGTGCCAGCAGCTTAGAGCTGGCGGGTGCACAAGAGACCCAGTACTTC. It is translated as CASSLELAGAQETQYF. Full variable domain (missing parts from reference TRBV7-8 and TRBJ2-5): GAGVSQSPRYKVAKRGQDVALRCDPISGHVSLFWYQQALGQGPEFLTYFQNEAQLDKSGLPSDRFFAERPEGSVSTLKIQRTQQEDSAVYLCASSLELAGAQETQYFGPGTRLLVL.

This clonotype was observed many times. The V and J genes are TRBV9 and TRBJ2-7, with D maybe TRBD2 (6 bases). The CDR3 runs to 15 residues. Germline-derived CDR1 and CDR2 are SGDLS and YYNGEE. V was pared by 4 bases and J by 3 bases, with 17 bases between. DNA for the CDR3: TGTGCCAGCAGCCCGGGAGCGGTTTTAATCTACGAGCAGTACTTC. Protein product: CASSPGAVLIYEQYF.

As to this clonotype: The germline gene is not matched at one end of the junction; a read error may be the cause. The V call is TRBV7-7, the J call TRBJ2-1, with D perhaps matching TRBD2 (6 bases). Germline loops: CDR1 SSHAT, CDR2 FNYEAQ (reference sequence). The length of the CDR3 is 15 residues. The DNA for the CDR3 is TGTGCTAGCAGCTTAGGTTTTGGCGGGGCGCTTGAGCAGTTCTTC. As protein: CASSLGFGGALEQFF.

The table lists this clonotype with many counts. The chain is built from TRBV7-9 and TRBJ2-3; TRBD2 agrees at 14 bases. The ends lost 4 bases at V and 5 bases at J; junction bases unmatched: 5. Looked up from germline, CDR1 is SEHNR and CDR2 is FQNEAQ (reference sequence). There are 16 residues in the CDR3. CDR3 amino acids: CASSWGLAGEKDTQYF. Here the CDR3 DNA reads TGTGCCAGCAGCTGGGGACTAGCGGGAGAGAAAGATACGCAGTATTTT.

The sample holds many counts of this clonotype. V gene TRBV4-1 combines with J gene TRBJ2-7; TRBD1 aligns across 7 bases. Trimming removed 0 bases from V and 3 bases from J; junction bases left unmatched: 2. In germline, CDR1 is MGHRA, CDR2 YSYEKL. The CDR3 has 14 amino acids. The CDR3 here is CASSQETGNYEQYF. The CDR3 coding sequence is TGCGCCAGCAGCCAAGAGACAGGGAACTACGAGCAGTACTTC.

This clonotype was recorded many times. The rearrangement joins TRBV5-6 to TRBJ2-7; 9 bases align to TRBD1. CDR1 is SGHDT and CDR2 is YYEEEE in the germline V gene. The ends lost 6 bases at V and 0 bases at J; junction bases unmatched: 16. The CDR3 covers 18 residues. This CDR3 is CASNSGTGFLRSSYEQYF. In DNA, the CDR3 is TGTGCCAGCAACTCCGGGACAGGGTTTCTTAGAAGCTCCTACGAGCAGTACTTC.

This clonotype has a handful of counts. The gene calls are TRBV5-5 and TRBJ1-5; D unclear. There are 14 residues in the CDR3. Per germline, CDR1 SGHKS and CDR2 YYEKEE (reference sequence). V lost 2 bases, J lost 7 bases, and 13 bases lay in between. For the CDR3, the DNA is TGTGCCAGCAGCTTAGTGCCAGACAAGCAGCCCCAGCATTTT. Its protein product is CASSLVPDKQPQHF.

This clonotype was seen a handful of times. The chain links TRBV7-8 to TRBJ2-7; maybe TRBD1 (6 bases). The CDR3 covers 14 residues. V shed 2 bases and J shed 3 bases, with 11 bases lying between them. Germline lookup yields CDR1 SGHVS and CDR2 FQNEAQ. The CDR3, as DNA: TGTGCCAGCAGCTTAATTGGACAGAGCTACGAGCAGTACTTC. This sequence encodes CASSLIGQSYEQYF.

The table lists this clonotype with many counts. The V gene is TRBV27, the J gene TRBJ2-1, with 7 bases fitting TRBD1. The V gene end was trimmed by 2 bases and the J gene end by 0 bases; junction bases not matched to a gene: 10. In germline, CDR1 is MNHEY, CDR2 SMNVEV (reference sequence). The CDR3 loop spans 18 amino acids. CDR3 nucleotides: TGTGCCAGCAGTTTAAAGGGGCGACAGGGCTTCTCCTACAATGAGCAGTTCTTC. Translating gives CASSLKGRQGFSYNEQFF.

This clonotype was observed many times. This rearrangement joins TRBV5-1 to TRBJ1-2; a weak D match, TRBD1 (6 bases). The CDR3 sequence is 12 residues long. CDR1 and CDR2 (germline): SGHRS, YFSETQ. V lost 5 bases to trimming and J lost 8 bases, with 13 bases between them. Here the CDR3 reads CASRETGYGYTF. The CDR3 DNA is TGCGCCAGCAGGGAAACAGGGTACGGCTACACCTTC. The complete variable domain, with remaining parts taken from reference TRBV5-1 and TRBJ1-2, reads KAGVTQTPRYLIKTRGQQVTLSCSPISGHRSVSWYQQTPGQGLQFLFEYFSETQRNKGNFPGRFSGRQFSNSRSEMNVSTLELGDSALYLCASRETGYGYTFGSGTRLTVV.

This clonotype was counted a few times. The chain combines TRBV5-6 with TRBJ2-7; D remains unclear. The CDR3 loop spans 14 amino acids. The ends were cut back, 1 base at V and 3 bases at J, with 11 bases in the middle. Germline loops: CDR1 SGHDT, CDR2 YYEEEE. In DNA form, the CDR3 reads TGTGCCAGCAGCTTGTCGGCCGGGCGCTACGAGCAGTACTTC. The encoded protein is CASSLSAGRYEQYF. Complete variable domain (other parts from reference TRBV5-6 and TRBJ2-7): DAGVTQSPTHLIKTRGQQVTLRCSPKSGHDTVSWYQQALGQGPQFIFQYYEEEERQRGNFPDRFSGHQFPNYSSELNVNALLLGDSALYLCASSLSAGRYEQYFGPGTRLTVT.

V gene TRBV12-3 or TRBV12-4 combines with J gene TRBJ2-1; no clear D gene. This CDR3 comprises 12 residues. With 9 bases removed from V and 15 bases from J, the gap between germline ends came to 21 bases. CDR3 protein: CASTNPRAITFF. CDR3 sequence (DNA): TGTGCCAGTACCAACCCCCGGGCTATCACGTTCTTC.

Ten or more counts support this clonotype. This chain uses TRBV7-9 with TRBJ2-5, with no clear D. The CDR3 has 15 residues. The V gene's germline CDR1 is SEHNR and CDR2 FQNEAQ (reference sequence). The V end was cut by 0 bases, the J end by 5 bases, with 13 bases between. CDR3 bases: TGTGCCAGCAGCTTAGCGTCCGCAACCCAGGAGACCCAGTACTTC. Translated: CASSLASATQETQYF.

The V gene is TRBV9, the J gene TRBJ2-1; D may be TRBD2 (6 bases). CDR1 is SGDLS, CDR2 YYNGEE, per germline. This CDR3 is built from 15 residues. Trimming cost V 4 bases and J 8 bases, with 19 bases left between them. CDR3 amino acids: CASSPGTSLGDEQFF. CDR3 nucleotide sequence: TGTGCCAGCAGCCCCGGGACTTCCCTCGGGGATGAGCAGTTCTTC.

This clonotype was counted between two and nine times. This chain uses TRBV7-9 with TRBJ1-2; D is perhaps TRBD1 (5 bases). V was pared by 5 bases and J by 6 bases, with 19 bases between. CDR1 is SEHNR and CDR2 is FQNEAQ in the germline V gene (reference sequence). CDR3 size: 15 residues. The CDR3 loop is CASSIGSGGKDGYTF. The DNA of the CDR3 is TGTGCCAGCAGCATAGGATCTGGGGGGAAGGATGGCTACACCTTC.

The chain couples TRBV20-1 to TRBJ2-1; D unclear. The V and J ends lost 0 bases and 2 bases respectively, with 11 bases between them. This CDR3 has 15 amino acids. Germline V CDR1 and CDR2: DFQATT, SNEGSKA (reference sequence). The CDR3 coding sequence is TGCAGTGCTAGAGATACTACAATAACCTACAATGAGCAGTTCTTC. The encoded protein is CSARDTTITYNEQFF.

This clonotype came up many times. The chain links TRBV29-1 to TRBJ1-1; tentative D call: TRBD1 (5 bases). The CDR3 loop spans 13 amino acids. Trimming took 6 bases from V and 1 from J, leaving 12 bases between them. Per germline, CDR1 SQVTM and CDR2 ANQGSEA. CDR3 coding DNA: TGCAGCGTGACGTCCAGGGAGAACACTGAAGCTTTCTTT. As protein: CSVTSRENTEAFF.

This clonotype was detected ten times or more. The chain links TRBV9 to TRBJ2-7; weak D call: TRBD2 (5 bases). This CDR3 contains 12 residues. CDR1 is SGDLS and CDR2 is YYNGEE in the germline V gene. Trimming removed 1 base at V and 5 bases at J, with 7 bases between. This CDR3 reads CASSVTGNEQYF. The CDR3 region has the DNA TGTGCCAGCAGCGTAACCGGGAACGAGCAGTACTTC. The full variable domain, rest sourced from reference TRBV9 and TRBJ2-7, is DSGVTQTPKHLITATGQRVTLRCSPRSGDLSVYWYQQSLDQGLQFLIQYYNGEERAKGNILERFSAQQFPDLHSELNLSSLELGDSALYFCASSVTGNEQYFGPGTRLTVT.

This clonotype was detected ten times or more. The V gene is TRBV4-2, the J gene TRBJ2-4; 11 bases align to TRBD2. This CDR3 comprises 15 residues. Germline V lookup: CDR1 LGHNA, CDR2 YNFKEQ. Losses at the gene ends were 4 bases for V and 10 bases for J; bases not matched to a gene: 9. In nucleotides, the CDR3 is TGTGCCAGCAGCCGGGGACTAGCGGTTGGTGTAATTCAGTACTTC. Amino acid sequence: CASSRGLAVGVIQYF.

The chain is built from TRBV12-3 or TRBV12-4 and TRBJ2-7, with 10 bases matching TRBD1. V lost 4 bases to trimming and J lost 0 bases; unmatched junction nucleotides: 12. This CDR3 spans 18 amino acids. The CDR3 DNA reads as TGTGCCAGCAGTTCCTCAAGCGATCGGGACAGGGGCTCCTACGAGCAGTACTTC. Amino acid sequence: CASSSSSDRDRGSYEQYF.

This clonotype was detected ten times or more. The CDR3 sequence is CAIKASGSSYNEQFF. The DNA of the CDR3 is TGTGCCATCAAAGCCAGCGGAAGCTCCTACAATGAGCAGTTCTTC. The chain links TRBV6-1 to TRBJ2-1, with D possibly being TRBD2 (5 bases). The germline V gene encodes CDR1 MNHNS and CDR2 SASEGT. The CDR3 is 15 amino acids. V was clipped by 10 bases and J by 0 bases, with 16 bases between them.

The chain combines TRBV12-3 or TRBV12-4 with TRBJ2-1, with 8 positions matching TRBD2. CDR3 size: 19 residues. V shed 3 bases, J shed 0 bases, and the junction held 13 bases outside the gene matches. The CDR3 region is CASSLWALAALSSYNEQFF. Here the CDR3 DNA reads TGTGCCAGCAGTTTGTGGGCACTAGCGGCACTGAGCTCCTACAATGAGCAGTTCTTC.

This clonotype was detected many times. V and J are TRBV28 and TRBJ1-5; no definite D call. Between the trimmed V and J ends, which lost 3 bases and 6 bases, there was a span of 9 bases. Germline V gene data show CDR1 as MDHEN and CDR2 as SYDVKM. There are 13 residues in the CDR3. This CDR3 is CASSLRTLQPQHF. CDR3 sequence (DNA): TGTGCCAGCAGTTTGAGGACTCTTCAGCCCCAGCATTTT.

This clonotype has ten or more counts. The rearrangement uses TRBV20-1 and TRBJ2-7; a possible D gene is TRBD1 (5 bases). Per the germline V gene, CDR1 is DFQATT and CDR2 is SNEGSKA (reference sequence). Trimming cost V 1 base and J 0 bases, with 10 bases left between them. The CDR3 totals 14 residues. CDR3 sequence reads: CSARVLGVSYEQYF. The CDR3 DNA is TGCAGTGCTAGAGTGTTAGGGGTCTCCTACGAGCAGTACTTC.

This clonotype was picked up many times. This chain uses TRBV5-1 with TRBJ1-2; 7 bases agree with TRBD1. Trimming at V came to 4 bases and at J to 4 bases, leaving 10 bases not matched to a gene. There are 15 residues in the CDR3. Germline V gene data show CDR1 as SGHRS and CDR2 as YFSETQ. The chain's CDR3 is CASSGEGGRSYGYTF. CDR3 nucleotides: TGCGCCAGCAGCGGTGAAGGGGGCAGGTCCTATGGCTACACCTTC.

This sequence joins TRBV6-5 and TRBJ2-7; 9 bases are shared with TRBD2. CDR1 and CDR2 (germline): MNHEY, SVGAGI. CDR3 size: 15 residues. Trimming took 4 bases from V and 5 from J; bases not matched to a gene: 9. Written as DNA, the CDR3 is TGTGCCAGCAGTTCGCCCGGGACTAGCCTCCACGAGCAGTACTTC. Translating it yields CASSSPGTSLHEQYF.